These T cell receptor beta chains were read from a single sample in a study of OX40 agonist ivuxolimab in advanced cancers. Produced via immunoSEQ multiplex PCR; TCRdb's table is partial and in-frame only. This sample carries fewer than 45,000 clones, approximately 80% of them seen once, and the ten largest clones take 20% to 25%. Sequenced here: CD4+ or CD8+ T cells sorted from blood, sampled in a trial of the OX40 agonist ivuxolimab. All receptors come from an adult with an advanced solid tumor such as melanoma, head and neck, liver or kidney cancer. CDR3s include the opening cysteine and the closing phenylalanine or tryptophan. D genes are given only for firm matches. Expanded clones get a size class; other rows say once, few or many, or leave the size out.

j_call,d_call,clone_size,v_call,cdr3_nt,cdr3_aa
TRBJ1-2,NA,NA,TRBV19,TGTGCCAGTAGTATAGTACGTAACTATGGCTACACCTTC,CASSIVRNYGYTF
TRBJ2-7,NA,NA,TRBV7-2,TGTGCCAGCAGCCCCTGGGTTGGACCGAGCTCCTACGAGCAGTACTTC,CASSPWVGPSSYEQYF
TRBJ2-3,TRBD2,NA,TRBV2,TGTGCCAGCAGCCCCCAGCGGGGGGCCGTTACGCAGTATTTT,CASSPQRGAVTQYF
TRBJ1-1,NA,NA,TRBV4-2,TGTGCCAGCAGCCAAGGGGGGGCTGCCACTGAAGCTTTCTTT,CASSQGGAATEAFF
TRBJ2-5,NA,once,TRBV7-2,TGTGCCAGCAGCTTACCACCGGGGGAGACCCAGTACTTC,CASSLPPGETQYF
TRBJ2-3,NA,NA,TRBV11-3,TGTGCCAGCAGCTTAAGGCACACAGATACGCAGTATTTT,CASSLRHTDTQYF
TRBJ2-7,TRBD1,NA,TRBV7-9,TGTGCCAGCAGACGGACCGGGACAGGGTTCGAGCAGTACTTC,CASRRTGTGFEQYF
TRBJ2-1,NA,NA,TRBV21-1,TGTGCCTCAACGACGGGGTATTCGAATGAGCAGTTCTTC,CASTTGYSNEQFF
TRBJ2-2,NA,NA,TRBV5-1,TGCGCCAGCAGCTTGAATGGGGCAGGGCCCACCGGGGAGCTGTTTTTT,CASSLNGAGPTGELFF
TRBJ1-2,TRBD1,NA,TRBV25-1,TGTGCCAGCAGTGAAGGCCCGAACAGGGGTCAGTATGGCTACACCTTC,CASSEGPNRGQYGYTF
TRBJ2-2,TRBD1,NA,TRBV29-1,TGCAGCATTACCGGGACAGGGATGAACACCGGGGAGCTGTTTTTT,CSITGTGMNTGELFF
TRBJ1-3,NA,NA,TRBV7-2,TGTGCCAGCAGCTTAATGGGATCTGGAAACACCATATATTTT,CASSLMGSGNTIYF
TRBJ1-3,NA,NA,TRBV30,TGTGCCTGGAACTCGATCATGGGAAACACCATATATTTT,CAWNSIMGNTIYF
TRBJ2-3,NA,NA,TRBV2,TGTGCCACCCGTAGGGGGTGGGGCACAGATACGCAGTATTTT,CATRRGWGTDTQYF
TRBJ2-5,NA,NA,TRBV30,TGTGCCTGGAGTGTATCGCCCCTCCAAGAGACCCAGTACTTC,CAWSVSPLQETQYF
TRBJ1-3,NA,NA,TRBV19,TGTGCCAGTAGTATATCCGGTATTGGAAACACCATATATTTT,CASSISGIGNTIYF
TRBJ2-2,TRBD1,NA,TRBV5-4,TGTGCCAGCAGCCCCTCGTCGGGGACAGGGTTGCCCGGGGAGCTGTTTTTT,CASSPSSGTGLPGELFF
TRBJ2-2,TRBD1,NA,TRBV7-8,TGTGCCAGCAGCTTATTCCCAGGGGGCACCGGGGAGCTGTTTTTT,CASSLFPGGTGELFF
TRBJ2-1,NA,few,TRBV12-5,TGTGCTAGTGGTTTGACTATAACCAATGAGCAGTTCTTC,CASGLTITNEQFF
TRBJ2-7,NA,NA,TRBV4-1,TGCGCCAGCAGCCAAGATATGGTCCATTCCTACGAGCAGTACTTC,CASSQDMVHSYEQYF
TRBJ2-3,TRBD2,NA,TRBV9,TGTGCCAGCAGCCTCGGACTAGCGGGGGGGCGCAGCCCAGATACGCAGTATTTT,CASSLGLAGGRSPDTQYF
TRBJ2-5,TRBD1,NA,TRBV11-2,TGTGCCAGCAGCTTAGGGGACAGAGGCGTCAAAGAGACCCAGTACTTC,CASSLGDRGVKETQYF
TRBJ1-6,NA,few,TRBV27,TGTGCCAGCAGTTTTGGGGGGGCTAATAATTCACCCCTCCACTTT,CASSFGGANNSPLHF
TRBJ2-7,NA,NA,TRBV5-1,TGCGCCAGCAGCTTTGGGGACTTTGTGAAAGAGCAGTACTTC,CASSFGDFVKEQYF
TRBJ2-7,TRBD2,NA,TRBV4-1,TGCGCCAGCAGCCAAGATTTAGGGACTAGCCGACACTTC,CASSQDLGTSRHF
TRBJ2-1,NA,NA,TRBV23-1,TGCGCCAGCAGTCGACGAGCAGGGGATAATGAGCAGTTCTTC,CASSRRAGDNEQFF
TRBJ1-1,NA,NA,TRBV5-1,TGCGCCAGCAGCTTGGTTCCAGAGAACACTGAAGCTTTCTTT,CASSLVPENTEAFF
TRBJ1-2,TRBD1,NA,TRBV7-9,TGTGCCAGCAGCCCCTGGACAGGGGTTAACTATGGCTACACCTTC,CASSPWTGVNYGYTF
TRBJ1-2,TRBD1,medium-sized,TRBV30,TGTGCCTGGAGGGGACAGGGTGGAGGCTACACCTTC,CAWRGQGGGYTF
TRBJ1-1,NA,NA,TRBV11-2,TGTGCCAGCAGCTTAGATAGGGGCCCGAACACTGAAGCTTTCTTT,CASSLDRGPNTEAFF
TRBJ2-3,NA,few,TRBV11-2,TGTGCCAGCAGCGGCTCGGTGGGTTACTATAGCACAGATACGCAGTATTTT,CASSGSVGYYSTDTQYF
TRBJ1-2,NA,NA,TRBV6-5,TGTGCCAGCAATTACCGACAGGCGAGCTGGGGCTACACCTTC,CASNYRQASWGYTF
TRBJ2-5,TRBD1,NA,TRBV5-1,TGCGCCAGCAGCAAGGACAGGGAAGAGACCCAGTACTTC,CASSKDREETQYF
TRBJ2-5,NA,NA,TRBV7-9,TGTGCCAGCAGCTACGAGGGGAGGTTAGAGACCCAGTACTTC,CASSYEGRLETQYF
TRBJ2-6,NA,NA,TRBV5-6,TGTGCCAGCAGCTTGCCGGGCTCTGGGGCCAACGTCCTGACTTTC,CASSLPGSGANVLTF
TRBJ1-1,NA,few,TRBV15,TGTGCCACCAGCAGAGATGTACAGGGCTCGGCTTTCTTT,CATSRDVQGSAFF
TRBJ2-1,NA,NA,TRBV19,TGTGCCAGTAGTGCTGGGACATACAATGAGCAGTTCTTC,CASSAGTYNEQFF
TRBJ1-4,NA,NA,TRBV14,TGTGCCAGCAGCCAAGAAAAACTGTTTTTT,CASSQEKLFF
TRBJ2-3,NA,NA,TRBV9,TGTGCCAGCAGCGTAGCTGGCCGACAAGATACGCAGTATTTT,CASSVAGRQDTQYF
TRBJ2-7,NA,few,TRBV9,TGTGCCAGCAGCGCGGGCAGAGACTACGAGCAGTACTTC,CASSAGRDYEQYF